What follows are 21 T cell receptor beta chains derived from one specimen sequenced in a study of shared T cell receptors in the human thymus. Generated by immunoSEQ multiplex PCR, the TCRdb table keeps only in-frame clones and is missing some. The data show about 730,000 clones, with roughly 88% seen just once and about 0.011% held by the top ten. These data are also associated with another study on human thymus T cells.

Input material: thymocytes. The source of these receptors is a girl under three years old with a congenital heart defect.

The chain has TRBV7-8 and TRBJ2-7; 9 nucleotides align to TRBD2. This CDR3 region has 13 residues. The V gene end was trimmed by 8 bases and the J gene end by 0 bases; junction bases not matched to a gene: 2. In germline, CDR1 is SGHVS, CDR2 FQNEAQ. DNA for the CDR3: TGTGCCAGCCAGCGGGGGGTCTCCTACGAGCAGTACTTC. It translates to CASQRGVSYEQYF.

This sequence joins TRBV7-7 and TRBJ1-2, with D possibly being TRBD1 (6 bases). With 4 bases removed from V and 6 bases from J, the gap between germline ends came to 21 bases. From germline, CDR1 is SSHAT and CDR2 FNYEAQ (reference sequence). The CDR3 extends over 16 amino acids. CDR3 in DNA: TGTGCCAGCAGCTCAGAAGTAGCAGGGGCACATCATGGCTACACCTTC. Encoded protein: CASSSEVAGAHHGYTF.

The V call is TRBV28, the J call TRBJ2-5, with 7 bases identical to TRBD1. With V trimmed by 6 bases and J by 0 bases, 16 bases remained unmatched. Germline V gene lookup returns CDR1 MDHEN and CDR2 SYDVKM. CDR3 length equals 18 residues. CDR3 residues: CASRARQGVNTYQETQYF. CDR3 in DNA: TGTGCCAGCAGGGCGCGGCAGGGGGTGAATACGTACCAAGAGACCCAGTACTTC.

This chain connects TRBV28 to TRBJ2-6; TRBD1 aligns across 7 bases. CDR1 MDHEN and CDR2 SYDVKM come from the germline V gene. J lost 0 bases, V lost 1 base, and 12 bases had no gene match. CDR3 length: 20 residues. CDR3 region: CASSLLRRTGFPSGANVLTF. CDR3 coding DNA: TGTGCCAGCAGTTTATTACGGAGGACAGGCTTCCCCTCTGGGGCCAACGTCCTGACTTTC.

The V and J genes are TRBV29-1 and TRBJ2-3, with a possible D match to TRBD2 (5 bases). Germline V CDR1 and CDR2: SQVTM, ANQGSEA. The V end was cut by 4 bases, the J end by 2 bases, with 16 bases between. This CDR3 contains 15 residues. The chain's CDR3 is CSVAVWVEDTDTQYF. The CDR3 DNA reads TGCAGCGTTGCCGTATGGGTGGAGGACACAGATACGCAGTATTTT.

The J gene is TRBJ1-1, the V gene TRBV2, with 8 bases matching TRBD1. The germline CDR1 and CDR2 sequences are SNHLY and FYNNEI. The junction had 19 bases not matched to a gene; V was cut back by 2 bases and J by 8 bases. The CDR3 covers 18 residues. CDR3 nucleotides: TGTGCCAGCAGTGAATGCGTGGAGCAGGGGGCCCTTAATATCGAAGCTTTCTTT. Protein sequence: CASSECVEQGALNIEAFF.

In DNA form, the CDR3 reads TGTGCCAGCAGTTACGGGACAGGGACATACTATGGCTACACCTTC. Its translation is CASSYGTGTYYGYTF. This rearrangement joins TRBV6-5 to TRBJ1-2; TRBD1 agrees at 9 bases. Germline CDR1 MNHEY, CDR2 SVGAGI. This CDR3 comprises 15 residues. V lost 2 bases and J lost 3; bases outside the gene matches: 4.

The chain recombines TRBV5-6 with TRBJ1-3, with TRBD1 matching 7 bases. This CDR3 comprises 19 residues. CDR1 and CDR2 (germline): SGHDT, YYEEEE. After removal of 4 bases from V and 0 bases from J, the junction contained 16 bases not matched to a gene. The CDR3 reads CASSHQDRTHVVSGNTIYF. Here the CDR3 DNA reads TGTGCCAGCAGCCACCAGGACAGGACACATGTCGTCTCTGGAAACACCATATATTTT. The complete variable domain, with remaining parts taken from reference TRBV5-6 and TRBJ1-3, reads DAGVTQSPTHLIKTRGQQVTLRCSPKSGHDTVSWYQQALGQGPQFIFQYYEEEERQRGNFPDRFSGHQFPNYSSELNVNALLLGDSALYLCASSHQDRTHVVSGNTIYFGEGSWLTVV.

This clone has more than one count but fewer than ten. V gene TRBV19 combines with J gene TRBJ2-6; 10 bases map to TRBD1. V lost 5 bases to trimming and J lost 1 base; unmatched junction nucleotides: 5. Per the germline V gene, CDR1 is LNHDA and CDR2 is SQIVND (reference sequence). The length of the CDR3 is 17 residues. The CDR3 coding sequence is TGTGCCAGTAGTGGTCCGGGACAGGGGTCTGGGGCCAACGTCCTGACTTTC. Amino acids: CASSGPGQGSGANVLTF. The complete variable domain, with remaining parts taken from reference TRBV19 and TRBJ2-6, reads DGGITQSPKYLFRKEGQNVTLSCEQNLNHDAMYWYRQDPGQGLRLIYYSQIVNDFQKGDIAEGYSVSREKKESFPLTVTSAQKNPTAFYLCASSGPGQGSGANVLTFGAGSRLTVL.

The V gene is TRBV5-1, the J gene TRBJ1-4, with TRBD1 matching over 11 bases. V was pared by 1 base and J by 0 bases, with 8 bases of the junction left unmatched. CDR3 size: 19 residues. The germline gives CDR1 SGHRS, CDR2 YFSETQ. The CDR3 region has the DNA TGCGCCAGCAGCTTGAGGGACAGGGGGTGGAACACAACTAATGAAAAACTGTTTTTT. Protein sequence: CASSLRDRGWNTTNEKLFF.

On this clone: Other DNA sequences of this sample code for an identical CDR3. The V gene is TRBV29-1, the J gene TRBJ2-7, with a weak D call TRBD2 (5 bases). Germline V CDR1 and CDR2: SQVTM, ANQGSEA. CDR3 length equals 12 residues. Trimming left V 2 bases short and J 4 bases short, with 9 bases between. The CDR3 protein is CSVERGPYEQYF. DNA of the CDR3: TGCAGCGTTGAAAGAGGGCCTTACGAGCAGTACTTC.

The rearrangement uses TRBV7-3 and TRBJ1-1, with a weak D call TRBD1 (5 bases). Germline V lookup: CDR1 SGHTA, CDR2 FQGTGA. This CDR3 comprises 17 residues. V lost 5 bases and J 4 bases, leaving 23 bases between the germline ends. The chain's CDR3 is CASSARAGSISGTEAFF. The CDR3 nucleotides read TGTGCCAGCAGCGCCAGGGCAGGGTCAATTTCGGGCACTGAAGCTTTCTTT.

The chain is built from TRBV28 and TRBJ1-3, with 11 nucleotides matching TRBD1. Germline assignment: CDR1 MDHEN and CDR2 SYDVKM. V lost 7 bases and J lost 6; bases outside the gene matches: 8. CDR3 length: 15 amino acids. CDR3 coding DNA: TGTGCCAGCACTCGGGACAGGGGGTTAGTAAACACCATATATTTT. Its translation: CASTRDRGLVNTIYF.

The rearrangement links TRBV5-5 to TRBJ2-2, with TRBD2 as a possible D gene (6 bases). The CDR3 sequence is 14 residues long. V shed 0 bases and J shed 5 bases, with 8 bases lying between them. Germline V gene lookup returns CDR1 SGHKS and CDR2 YYEKEE (reference sequence). The CDR3 sequence: CASSLVGGTGELFF. The CDR3 DNA sequence: TGTGCCAGCAGCTTGGTCGGGGGAACCGGGGAGCTGTTTTTT.

This chain joins TRBV5-6 and TRBJ2-1; 12 nucleotides line up with TRBD1. The CDR3 is made up of 16 amino acids. The J segment lost 9 bases and the V segment lost 1 base, leaving 8 bases of the junction unmatched. CDR1 is SGHDT and CDR2 is YYEEEE in the germline V gene. DNA for the CDR3: TGTGCCAGCAGCTTGAGGGGACAGGGGGCACGAGGTGAGCAGTTCTTC. It specifies CASSLRGQGARGEQFF.

As regards this clone: One end of the junction does not line up with germline, which may come from a read error. Additional DNA sequences in this sample encode the identical CDR3. The chain joins TRBV6-1 to TRBJ2-1, with 10 bases that match TRBD1. The CDR3 loop spans 18 amino acids. Germline CDR1 is MNHNS and CDR2 is SASEGT. The CDR3 bases are TGTGCCAGTAGTGAAGGAATTGGGACAGGGGCAGGGTACAATGAGCAGTTCTTC. Its protein is CASSEGIGTGAGYNEQFF.

The chain has TRBV6-5 and TRBJ1-2; 7 bases fit TRBD1. J lost 6 bases, V lost 7 bases, and 11 bases had no gene match. This CDR3 contains 14 residues. CDR1 and CDR2 from the germline V gene are MNHEY and SVGAGI. CDR3 nucleotide sequence: TGTGCCAGCAATCCGAAGACAGGGATAGATGGCTACACCTTC. Its translation is CASNPKTGIDGYTF.

The CDR3 loop reads CASSLRPGLISTDTQYF. The DNA for the CDR3 is TGTGCCAGCAGTTTAAGACCCGGACTGATAAGCACAGATACGCAGTATTTT. This chain links TRBV27 with TRBJ2-3; D might be TRBD2 (5 bases). The germline V gene encodes CDR1 MNHEY and CDR2 SMNVEV (reference sequence). The germline V and J ends were trimmed by 2 bases and 0 bases, with 15 bases remaining between them. The CDR3 contains 17 residues.

The V and J genes are TRBV30 and TRBJ2-1, with TRBD1 matching 8 bases. Germline CDR1 reads GTSNPN; CDR2 reads SVGIG (reference sequence). Germline trimming cut 3 bases from V and 10 bases from J; bases unmatched to any gene: 11. There are 14 residues in the CDR3. CDR3 nucleotide sequence: TGTGCCTGGAGGCCGGGACAGGTCTTTTTCGAGCAGTTCTTC. Encoded protein: CAWRPGQVFFEQFF.

The chain uses TRBV10-2 and TRBJ2-3; 8 bases map to TRBD2. V trimming: 7 bases; J trimming: 3 bases; junction bases outside the gene matches: 6. Looked up from germline, CDR1 is WSHSY and CDR2 is SAAADI. This CDR3 spans 14 amino acids. CDR3 sequence reads: CASISGAGTDTQYF. In DNA, the CDR3 is TGCGCCAGCATTAGCGGGGCTGGGACAGATACGCAGTATTTT.

This chain uses TRBV5-6 with TRBJ2-1; TRBD2 matches at 11 bases. Looked up from germline, CDR1 is SGHDT and CDR2 is YYEEEE. After removal of 2 bases from V and 4 bases from J, the junction contained 2 bases not matched to a gene. The CDR3 totals 15 residues. CDR3 nucleotides: TGTGCCAGCAGCTTTGTAGCGGGGGGGTACAATGAGCAGTTCTTC. It yields the protein CASSFVAGGYNEQFF.